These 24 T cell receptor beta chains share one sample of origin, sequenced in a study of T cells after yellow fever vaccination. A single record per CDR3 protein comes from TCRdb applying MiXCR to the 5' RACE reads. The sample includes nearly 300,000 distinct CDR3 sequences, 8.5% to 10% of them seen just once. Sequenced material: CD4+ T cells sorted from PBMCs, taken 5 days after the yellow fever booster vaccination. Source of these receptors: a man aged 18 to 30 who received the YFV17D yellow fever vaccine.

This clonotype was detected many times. The CDR3 region has the DNA TGCGCCAGCAGCTCCCCCCCAGATACGCAGTATTTT. As protein: CASSSPPDTQYF. J is TRBJ2-3 and V is TRBV5-1; no clear D. Germline CDR1 is SGHRS and CDR2 is YFSETQ. This CDR3 is built from 12 residues. Trimming removed 3 bases at V and 4 bases at J, with 6 bases between. Full variable domain (rest looked up from reference TRBV5-1 and TRBJ2-3): KAGVTQTPRYLIKTRGQQVTLSCSPISGHRSVSWYQQTPGQGLQFLFEYFSETQRNKGNFPGRFSGRQFSNSRSEMNVSTLELGDSALYLCASSSPPDTQYFGPGTRLTVL.

This CDR3 reads CASSLEGAEYNEQFF. CDR3 in DNA: TGCGCCAGCAGCTTAGAGGGGGCGGAATACAATGAGCAGTTCTTC. The gene calls are TRBV5-1 and TRBJ2-1, with 7 bases lining up with TRBD1. There are 15 residues in the CDR3. CDR1 and CDR2 from the germline V gene are SGHRS and YFSETQ. With 2 bases clipped from V and 4 bases from J, the junction kept 6 bases outside the gene matches.

In nucleotides, the CDR3 is TGTGCCAGCAGCGTAGCCCCGGGTATCTCCTACAATGAGCAGTTCTTC. This sequence encodes CASSVAPGISYNEQFF. The V and J genes are TRBV9 and TRBJ2-1; no clear D. V lost 0 bases and J lost 0, with 10 bases in between. The germline V gene encodes CDR1 SGDLS and CDR2 YYNGEE. The CDR3 sequence is 16 residues long. Complete variable domain (other parts from reference TRBV9 and TRBJ2-1): DSGVTQTPKHLITATGQRVTLRCSPRSGDLSVYWYQQSLDQGLQFLIQYYNGEERAKGNILERFSAQQFPDLHSELNLSSLELGDSALYFCASSVAPGISYNEQFFGPGTRLTVL.

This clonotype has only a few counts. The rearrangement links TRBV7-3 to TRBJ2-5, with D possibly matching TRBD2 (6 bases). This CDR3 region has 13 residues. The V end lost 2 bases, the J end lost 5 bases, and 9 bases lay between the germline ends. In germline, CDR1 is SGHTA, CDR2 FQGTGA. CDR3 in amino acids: CASSLLRGETQYF. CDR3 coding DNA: TGTGCCAGCAGCTTACTCCGGGGGGAGACCCAGTACTTC. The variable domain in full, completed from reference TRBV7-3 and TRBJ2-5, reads GAGVSQTPSNKVTEKGKYVELRCDPISGHTALYWYRQSLGQGPEFLIYFQGTGAADDSGLPNDRFFAVRPEGSVSTLKIQRTERGDSAVYLCASSLLRGETQYFGPGTRLLVL.

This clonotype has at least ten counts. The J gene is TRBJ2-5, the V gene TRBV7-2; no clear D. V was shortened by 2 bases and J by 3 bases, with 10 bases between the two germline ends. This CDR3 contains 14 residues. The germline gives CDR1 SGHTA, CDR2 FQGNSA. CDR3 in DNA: TGTGCCAGCAGCTTAAAGAGGATCGAAGAGACCCAGTACTTC. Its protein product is CASSLKRIEETQYF.

The CDR3 coding sequence is TGTGCCAGCAGCTCACAGGGGATCACCGGGGAGCTGTTTTTT. Encoded protein: CASSSQGITGELFF. The genes are TRBV7-3 and TRBJ2-2, with 7 bases fitting TRBD1. J gave up 4 bases and V 4 bases, and 3 bases lay outside the gene matches. The CDR3 covers 14 residues. Per the germline V gene, CDR1 is SGHTA and CDR2 is FQGTGA.

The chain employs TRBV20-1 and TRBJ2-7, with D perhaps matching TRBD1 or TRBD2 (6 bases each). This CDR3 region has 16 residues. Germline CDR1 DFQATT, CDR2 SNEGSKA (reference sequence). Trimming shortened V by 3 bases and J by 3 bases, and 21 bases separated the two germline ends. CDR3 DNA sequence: TGCAGTGCTAGGATCCTGCGGGACACGGACCTCTACGAGCAGTACTTC. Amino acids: CSARILRDTDLYEQYF.

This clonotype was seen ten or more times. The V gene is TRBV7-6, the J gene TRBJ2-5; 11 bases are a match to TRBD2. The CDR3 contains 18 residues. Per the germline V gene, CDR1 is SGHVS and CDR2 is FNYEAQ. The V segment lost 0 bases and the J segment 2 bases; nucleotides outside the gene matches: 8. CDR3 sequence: CASSLASSGGPKQETQYF. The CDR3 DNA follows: TGTGCCAGCAGCTTAGCCTCTAGCGGGGGGCCGAAGCAAGAGACCCAGTACTTC.

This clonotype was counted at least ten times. The CDR3 spells CATSDPASTDTQYF. The DNA for the CDR3 is TGTGCCACCAGTGATCCCGCTAGCACAGATACGCAGTATTTT. The chain is built from TRBV24-1 and TRBJ2-3; D unresolved. Per the germline V gene, CDR1 is KGHDR and CDR2 is SFDVKD. The CDR3 extends over 14 amino acids. The V end was cut by 3 bases, the J end by 0 bases, with 6 bases between.

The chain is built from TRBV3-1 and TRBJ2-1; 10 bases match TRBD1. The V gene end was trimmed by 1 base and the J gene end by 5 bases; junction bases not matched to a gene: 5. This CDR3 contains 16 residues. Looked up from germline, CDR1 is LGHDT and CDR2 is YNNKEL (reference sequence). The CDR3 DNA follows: TGTGCCAGCAGCCAAGCTGGGGGACAGGGGAACAATGAGCAGTTCTTC. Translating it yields CASSQAGGQGNNEQFF.

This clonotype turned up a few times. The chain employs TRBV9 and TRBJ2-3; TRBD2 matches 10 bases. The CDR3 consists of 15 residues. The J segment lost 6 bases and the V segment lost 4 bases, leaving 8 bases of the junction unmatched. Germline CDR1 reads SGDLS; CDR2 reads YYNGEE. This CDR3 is CASSSSGGALDTQYF. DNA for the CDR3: TGTGCCAGCAGCTCGAGCGGGGGGGCATTGGATACGCAGTATTTT.

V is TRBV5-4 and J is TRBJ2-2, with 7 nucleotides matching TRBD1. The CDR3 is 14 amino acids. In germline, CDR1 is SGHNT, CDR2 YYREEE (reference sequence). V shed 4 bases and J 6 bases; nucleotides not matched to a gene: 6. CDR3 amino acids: CASSLQGVSGELFF. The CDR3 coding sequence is TGTGCCAGCAGCCTCCAGGGGGTGTCCGGGGAGCTGTTTTTT.

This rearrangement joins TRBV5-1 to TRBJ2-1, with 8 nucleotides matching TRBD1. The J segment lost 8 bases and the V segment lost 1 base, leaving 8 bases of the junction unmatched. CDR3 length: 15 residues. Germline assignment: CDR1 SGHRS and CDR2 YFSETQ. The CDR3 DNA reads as TGCGCCAGCAGCTTGTCGTCAGGGGGCGCGGATGAGCAGTTCTTC. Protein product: CASSLSSGGADEQFF.

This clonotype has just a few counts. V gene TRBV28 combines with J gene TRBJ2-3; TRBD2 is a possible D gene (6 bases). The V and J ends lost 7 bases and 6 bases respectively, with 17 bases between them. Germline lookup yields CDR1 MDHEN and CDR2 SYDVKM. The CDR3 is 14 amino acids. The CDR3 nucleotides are TGTGCCAGCACGCGGGGAACCATCGTGGATACGCAGTATTTT. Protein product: CASTRGTIVDTQYF.

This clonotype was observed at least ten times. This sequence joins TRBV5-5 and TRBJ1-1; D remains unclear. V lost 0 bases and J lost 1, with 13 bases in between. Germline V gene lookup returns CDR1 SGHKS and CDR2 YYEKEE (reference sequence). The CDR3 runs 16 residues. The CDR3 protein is CASSLAVNSPNTEAFF. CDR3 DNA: TGTGCCAGCAGCTTGGCCGTGAATAGCCCGAACACTGAAGCTTTCTTT.

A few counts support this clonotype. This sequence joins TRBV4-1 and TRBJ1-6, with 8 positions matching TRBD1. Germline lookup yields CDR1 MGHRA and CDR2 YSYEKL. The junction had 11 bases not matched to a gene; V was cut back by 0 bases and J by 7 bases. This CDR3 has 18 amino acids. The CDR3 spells CASSQERAGTGENSPLHF. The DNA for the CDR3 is TGCGCCAGCAGCCAAGAACGGGCGGGGACAGGCGAAAATTCACCCCTCCACTTT.

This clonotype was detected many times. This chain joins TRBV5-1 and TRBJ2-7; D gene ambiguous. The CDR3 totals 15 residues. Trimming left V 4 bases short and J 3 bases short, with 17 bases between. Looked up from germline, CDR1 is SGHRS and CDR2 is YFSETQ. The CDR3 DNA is TGCGCCAGCAGCCCACCCCGGGCCGCGAGCTACGAGCAGTACTTC. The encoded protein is CASSPPRAASYEQYF.

The chain's CDR3 is CASSLSGVDTQYF. The CDR3 DNA sequence: TGCGCCAGCAGCTTGTCAGGGGTAGATACGCAGTATTTT. V is TRBV5-1 and J is TRBJ2-3; D is perhaps TRBD1 (6 bases). The length of the CDR3 is 13 residues. Trimming removed 1 base at V and 5 bases at J, with 8 bases between. Per germline, CDR1 SGHRS and CDR2 YFSETQ.

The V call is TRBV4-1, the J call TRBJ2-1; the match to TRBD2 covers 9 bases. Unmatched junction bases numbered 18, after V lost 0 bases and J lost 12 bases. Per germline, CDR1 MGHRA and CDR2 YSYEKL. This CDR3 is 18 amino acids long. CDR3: CASSQEGGLGGGALGQFF. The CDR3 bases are TGCGCCAGCAGCCAAGAAGGCGGGTTAGGCGGGGGGGCCTTGGGGCAGTTCTTC.

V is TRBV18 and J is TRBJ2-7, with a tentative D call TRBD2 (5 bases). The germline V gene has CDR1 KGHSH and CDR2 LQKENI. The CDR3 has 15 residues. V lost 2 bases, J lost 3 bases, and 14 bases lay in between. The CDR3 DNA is TGTGCCAGCTCACCAGGATTAACGGAGGTCTACGAGCAGTACTTC. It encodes CASSPGLTEVYEQYF. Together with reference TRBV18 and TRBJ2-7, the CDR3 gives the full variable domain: NAGVMQNPRHLVRRRGQEARLRCSPMKGHSHVYWYRQLPEEGLKFMVYLQKENIIDESGMPKERFSAEFPKEGPSILRIQQVVRGDSAAYFCASSPGLTEVYEQYFGPGTRLTVT.

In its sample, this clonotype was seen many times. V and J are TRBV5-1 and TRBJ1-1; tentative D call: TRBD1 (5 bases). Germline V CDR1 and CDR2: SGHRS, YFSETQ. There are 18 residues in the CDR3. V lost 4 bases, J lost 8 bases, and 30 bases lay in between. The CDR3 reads CASSLTSSVGKGLAEAFF. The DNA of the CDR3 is TGCGCCAGCAGCCTAACTAGTTCAGTGGGCAAGGGGCTGGCAGAAGCTTTCTTT.

As DNA, the CDR3 is TGCGCCAGCAGCCAAGATGCCCTGACAGGGGGAGGGGACATTCAGTACTTC. Translation gives CASSQDALTGGGDIQYF. The genes are TRBV4-3 and TRBJ2-4; 9 nucleotides match TRBD1. This CDR3 is 17 amino acids long. V gave up 0 bases and J gave up 8 bases; unmatched junction bases: 11. CDR1 and CDR2 from the germline V gene are LGHNA and YSLEER.

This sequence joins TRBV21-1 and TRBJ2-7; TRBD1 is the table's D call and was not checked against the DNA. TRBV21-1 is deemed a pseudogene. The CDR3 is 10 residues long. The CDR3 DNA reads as TGTGCCAGCAGGGGGGTGAAGCAGTACTTC. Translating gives CASRGVKQYF.

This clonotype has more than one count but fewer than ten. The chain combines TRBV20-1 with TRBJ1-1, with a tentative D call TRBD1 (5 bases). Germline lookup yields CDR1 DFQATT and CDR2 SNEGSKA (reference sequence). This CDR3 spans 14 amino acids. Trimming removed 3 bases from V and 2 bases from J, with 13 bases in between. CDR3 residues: CSARGGGPNTEAFF. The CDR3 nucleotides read TGCAGTGCTAGGGGGGGGGGTCCCAACACTGAAGCTTTCTTT.